The sequence of this T cell receptor (beta chain) was determined in a study of cytomegalovirus exposure and HLA in healthy donors. The overall study: A later analysis reported the same platform for the roughly 120 validation repertoires and the approximately 670 first-cohort repertoires. Study-wide results and caveats: The classifier was said to identify cytomegalovirus status with high specificity and sensitivity. Most observed TCR sequences were rare, whereas some public TCRs were detected in many donors. Among TCR beta chains, those listed as cytomegalovirus-associated numbered around 180.

The CDR3 loop spans 16 amino acids. V lost 3 bases and J 5 bases, leaving 17 bases between the germline ends. The V gene's germline CDR1 is LGHNA and CDR2 YNFKEQ. Worth noting for this clone: What it binds is not known.

Method: immunoSEQ multiplex PCR; TCRdb's copy keeps in-frame clones and lacks some. This table holds 130,000 to 150,000 clones, about nine tenths found once. The receptor's source is a young woman in good health and CMV-seropositive. The gene calls are TRBV4-2 and TRBJ2-1; possible D gene TRBD1, 8 bases. What was sequenced was PBMCs. The CDR3: CASSQQGQGGDNEQFF. CDR3 in DNA: TGTGCCAGCAGCCAGCAAGGACAGGGAGGGGACAATGAGCAGTTCTTC.